The T cell receptor beta chain described here comes from a study of control samples from healthy donors and cancer patients. Trimming cost V 0 bases and J 9 bases, with 19 bases left between them. Per germline, CDR1 SGHRS and CDR2 YFSETQ. The CDR3 extends over 17 amino acids. Repertoires were generated with immunoSEQ multiplex PCR, while TCRdb's copy carries only in-frame clones and drops some. The data hold approximately 140,000 clones, with roughly 93% observed a single time. The sequence was obtained from a man younger than 30 in good health. Sequences were obtained from blood. The rearrangement uses TRBV5-1 and TRBJ1-6; maybe TRBD1 (6 bases). CDR3 amino acids: CASSLEVGGAPSSPLHF. CDR3 nucleotides: TGCGCCAGCAGCTTGGAAGTAGGGGGGGCGCCGAGTTCACCCCTCCACTTT.